The present T cell receptor (beta chain) was sequenced within a study of T cell responses to AZD1222 COVID-19 vaccine. At the level of the study: Second-dose intervals of approximately 4 or approximately 12 weeks were pooled.

The CDR3 is 12 residues long. The germline gives CDR1 SGHDT, CDR2 YYEEEE. J was trimmed by 5 bases and V by 4 bases; bases with no gene match: 3. As for this clone: Its cognate antigen is unknown.

TCRdb's table, derived via immunoSEQ multiplex PCR, lists solely in-frame clones and lacks some. This sample has under 110,000 clones, with approximately 84% found just once. Findings of the study overall: Clonal diversity may have been underestimated, and the donors were mostly white British, with more females than males.

The receptor was derived from an adult in good health. The V call is TRBV5-6, the J call TRBJ2-7, with TRBD1 matching over 7 bases. The sample in question was peripheral blood, obtained on day 0 of AZD1222 vaccination. In nucleotides, the CDR3 is TGTGCCAGCAGCCGGGACAGCCACGAGCAGTACTTC. Protein product: CASSRDSHEQYF.